Listed below are T cell receptor beta chains from one sample, sequenced in a study of T-cell reconstitution after alpha-beta-depleted transplantation in children. TCRdb used MiXCR to reprocess the PCR reads, holding one entry per CDR3 protein. Of hundreds of thousands of distinct CDR3 sequences detected, 15% to 20% appear once; the ten largest clones hold approximately 1%. The sample in question was PBMCs from the stem cell graft donor, obtained from the stem cell graft. These receptors were obtained from a human donor who donated a stem cell graft to a child with acute myeloid leukemia. Each CDR3 is given with its conserved first and last residue. Each record gives: J gene, V gene, clone size, D gene, CDR3 protein, CDR3 DNA. A D gene is named only where the DNA matches it firmly. Some rows mark clone size as missing; the rest say once, few, many or name a class of expanded clone.

TRBJ2-3,TRBV28,few,NA,CASSLSLTESTDTQYF,TGTGCCAGCAGTTTGTCCCTAACAGAAAGCACAGATACGCAGTATTTT
TRBJ2-2,TRBV7-2,NA,NA,CASSLEGGGELFF,TGTGCCAGCAGCTTAGAAGGAGGCGGGGAGCTGTTTTTT
TRBJ1-3,TRBV5-1,few,TRBD1,CASSLGQGITGNTIYF,TGCGCCAGCAGCTTGGGACAGGGGATTACTGGAAACACCATATATTTT
TRBJ2-5,TRBV11-2,NA,NA,CASSLGYGGSYQETQYF,TGTGCCAGCAGCTTGGGGTACGGGGGTTCCTACCAAGAGACCCAGTACTTC
TRBJ2-5,TRBV20-1,many,NA,CSGADQETQYF,TGCAGTGGCGCAGACCAAGAGACCCAGTACTTC
TRBJ2-7,TRBV10-3,many,NA,CAIALEGRSYEQYF,TGTGCCATCGCCTTGGAAGGGAGATCCTACGAGCAGTACTTC
TRBJ2-1,TRBV6-5,many,NA,CASWGAYEQFF,TGTGCCAGTTGGGGGGCATATGAGCAGTTCTTC
TRBJ2-5,TRBV6-2/TRBV6-3,NA,TRBD2,CASSYLGTSGKETQYF,TGTGCCAGCAGTTACCTTGGGACTAGCGGTAAAGAGACCCAGTACTTC
TRBJ2-2,TRBV20-1,NA,NA,CRVLARYTGELFF,TGCAGGGTCCTGGCCCGGTACACCGGGGAGCTGTTTTTT
TRBJ2-6,TRBV6-5,few,NA,CATVARVSGANVLTF,TGTGCCACCGTTGCCAGGGTGTCTGGGGCCAACGTCCTGACTTTC
TRBJ1-2,TRBV12-3/TRBV12-4,many,NA,CASSRRGVYGYTF,TGTGCCAGCAGTCGGCGAGGGGTCTATGGCTACACCTTC
TRBJ2-1,TRBV12-3/TRBV12-4,many,NA,CASAHTGTEQFF,TGTGCCAGCGCGCATACAGGTACCGAGCAGTTCTTC
TRBJ1-5,TRBV5-6,many,NA,CASSLGYGDRNQPQHF,TGTGCCAGCAGCTTAGGCTACGGTGATCGCAATCAGCCCCAGCATTTT
TRBJ1-5,TRBV20-1,few,TRBD1,CSARKGGADQPQHF,TGCAGTGCTAGAAAAGGGGGCGCCGATCAGCCCCAGCATTTT
TRBJ2-2,TRBV20-1,few,TRBD2,CSARRAGANTGELFF,TGCAGTGCTAGAAGGGCGGGGGCGAACACCGGGGAGCTGTTTTTT
TRBJ1-1,TRBV28,few,TRBD1,CASSSMTGRNTEAFF,TGTGCCAGCAGTTCAATGACAGGGCGGAACACTGAAGCTTTCTTT
TRBJ2-3,TRBV5-8,NA,TRBD2,CASSLRTSEADTQYF,TGTGCCAGCAGCTTGAGGACTAGCGAAGCAGATACGCAGTATTTT
TRBJ1-1,TRBV5-5,NA,NA,CASSLTSQRNTEAFF,TGTGCCAGCAGCCTCACGAGTCAAAGGAACACTGAAGCTTTCTTT
TRBJ1-5,TRBV4-3,NA,NA,CASSQDRGIHQPQHF,TGCGCCAGCAGCCAAGACAGGGGCATTCATCAGCCCCAGCATTTT
TRBJ2-1,TRBV20-1,few,TRBD1,CCARDLVREGAHNEQFF,TGCTGTGCTAGAGACCTCGTGAGAGAGGGGGCACACAATGAGCAGTTCTTC
TRBJ2-1,TRBV28,few,TRBD1,CASSSDRGPVGDEQFF,TGTGCCAGCAGCTCAGACAGGGGCCCCGTCGGGGATGAGCAGTTCTTC
TRBJ1-4,TRBV5-1,many,NA,CASSVQGDNEKLFF,TGCGCCAGCAGCGTGCAAGGGGATAATGAAAAACTGTTTTTT
TRBJ1-1,TRBV7-8,many,TRBD1,CASSSPQTGAMRDTEAFF,TGTGCCAGCAGCTCACCTCAGACAGGGGCCATGAGGGACACTGAAGCTTTCTTT
TRBJ2-7,TRBV20-1,many,TRBD1,CSAPTGQSSYEQYF,TGCAGTGCTCCGACAGGGCAATCTTCCTACGAGCAGTACTTC
TRBJ2-5,TRBV20-1,many,NA,CSARDRKGDFLETQYF,TGCAGTGCTAGAGACAGGAAAGGGGACTTCTTGGAGACCCAGTACTTC
TRBJ2-1,TRBV7-3,NA,TRBD2,CASSLLAGGYEQFF,TGTGCCAGCAGCTTACTAGCGGGGGGGTATGAGCAGTTCTTC
TRBJ1-5,TRBV4-1,NA,NA,CASSRGAGGSNQPQHF,TGCGCCAGCAGCCGGGGGGCCGGAGGGAGCAATCAGCCCCAGCATTTT
TRBJ1-2,TRBV5-1,few,NA,CASSWTRGDNYGYTF,TGCGCCAGCAGCTGGACCAGGGGCGATAACTATGGCTACACCTTC